These T cell receptor beta chains were read from a single sample in a study of CD8+CD57+ T cells in acquired aplastic anemia. A single record per CDR3 protein comes from TCRdb applying MiXCR to the reads. The table includes hundreds of thousands of distinct CDR3 sequences, around 82% detected once. The material sequenced was sorted CD4+, CD8+, or CD8+CD57+ T cells (not recorded which) from PBMCs. The receptors come from a human donor with aplastic anemia. CDR3s include the opening cysteine and the closing phenylalanine or tryptophan. D genes are given only for firm matches. For some rows the clone size is stated as once, few or many, or as a class when expanded; others skip it.

>TRBJ2-3|TRBV10-3|TRBD1|-
CAINTGTGGADTQYF
TGTGCCATCAATACCGGGACAGGGGGCGCAGATACGCAGTATTTT
>TRBJ1-6|TRBV7-6|-|-
CASSSTTGSAALFF
TGTGCCAGCAGCTCCACTACAGGGAGTGCAGCCCTCTTCTTT
>TRBJ2-5|TRBV7-9|-|-
CASSLGGVRARDTF
-
>TRBJ2-5|TRBV15|-|-
CATSGGGAQATQYF
TGTGCCACCAGCGGCGGGGGCGCGCAAGCGACCCAGTACTTC
>TRBJ2-1|TRBV5-5|TRBD2|-
CASSQQRNGGSDEQFF
TGTGCCAGCAGCCAGCAAAGGAACGGGGGGAGCGATGAGCAGTTCTTC
>TRBJ2-7|TRBV2|-|-
CASSPAPVNNEQYF
TGTGCCAGCAGTCCCGCGCCGGTCAACAATGAGCAGTACTTC
>TRBJ1-2|TRBV5-6|-|-
CASGKNRDGYTF
TGTGCCAGCGGCAAGAACAGGGATGGCTACACCTTC
>TRBJ2-3|TRBV7-9|-|-
CASSFQGRGGSDEYF
TGCGCCAGCAGCTTTCAAGGAAGGGGGGGGAGCGATGAGTATTTT
>TRBJ1-1|TRBV7-2|-|-
CASSLALTANTEYFF
TGTGCCAGCAGCTTAGCTCTAACTGCGAACACTGAATATTTCTTT
>TRBJ2-6|TRBV19|-|-
CAIRLGDGANVLTF
TGTGCCATTAGGTTAGGGGATGGGGCCAACGTCCTGACTTTC
>TRBJ1-2|TRBV19|TRBD1|-
CASSKDRGLGGYTF
TGTGCCAGTAGTAAGGATAGGGGGCTTGGTGGCTACACCTTC
>TRBJ1-1|TRBV7-4|-|-
CASSLEVTGSTSGF
-
>TRBJ1-1|TRBV15|-|-
CATSSGPTSEAAAFF
TGTGCCACCAGCTCGGGCCCAACCTCCGAAGCTGCAGCTTTCTTT
>TRBJ1-5|TRBV5-5|-|few
CASSLTRTQPQHF
TGTGCCAGCAGCTTAACTAGGACTCAGCCCCAGCATTTT
>TRBJ1-2|TRBV9|-|-
CASSVGGRSTDTHTF
TGTGCCAGCAGCGTAGGGGGACGGAGCACAGATACGCACACCTTC
>TRBJ2-3|TRBV7-3|-|-
CASSLTGGPGTKYF
TGTGCCAGCAGCTTAACCGGAGGTCCCGGTACGAAGTATTTT
>TRBJ2-3|TRBV7-9|-|-
CASSLTGGCGDTQYF
TGTGCCAGCAGCTTGACTGGTGGGTGCGGAGATACGCAGTATTTT
>TRBJ2-1|TRBV10-3|TRBD1|-
CAISEGQGGAFF
TGTGCCATCAGTGAGGGACAGGGAGGCGCGTTCTTC
>TRBJ2-7|TRBV2|-|once
CASSEEMGEQYF
TGTGCCAGCAGTGAAGAGATGGGGGAGCAGTACTTC
>TRBJ1-2|TRBV12-3/TRBV12-4|TRBD1|-
CASSRDRDYGYTF
TGTGCCAGCAGCCGAGACAGGGACTATGGCTACACCTTC
>TRBJ2-3|TRBV5-1|-|-
CASSPLGNHEQYF
TGCGCCAGCAGCCCCCTTGGAAACCACGAGCAGTATTTT
>TRBJ1-1|TRBV7-9|-|-
CASSSDRGTTEAFF
TGTGCCAGCAGCTCTGACAGAGGAACCACTGAAGCTTTCTTT
>TRBJ1-2|TRBV5-6|-|few
CASSLAAVSGHTF
TGTGCCAGCAGCTTGGCGGCAGTTTCTGGACACACCTTC
>TRBJ2-7|TRBV15|-|-
CASRSEARVHEQYF
TGTGCCAGCAGATCAGAGGCCAGGGTACACGAGCAGTACTTC
>TRBJ2-5|TRBV25-1|-|few
CASSKRSETQYF
TGTGCCAGCAGTAAACGGTCGGAAACCCAGTACTTC
>TRBJ2-3|TRBV5-4|-|-
CASSATQSTDTQYF
TGTGCCAGCAGCGCGACACAAAGCACAGATACGCAGTATTTT